These 9 T cell receptor beta chains were all obtained from the same sample, sequenced in a study of brain T cells in children with intractable seizures. Clones were read by immunoSEQ multiplex PCR, and TCRdb kept only the in-frame ones, dropping some. The sample lists about 340,000 clones, about 94% occurring once. Time point noted: blood from clinic visit 5 months post-surgery; TSC patient then seizure free. Material: peripheral blood, obtained approximately 5 months after surgery. All receptors come from a boy younger than two with tuberous sclerosis and intractable seizures.

This chain links TRBV27 with TRBJ1-1; possible D gene TRBD1, 6 bases. This CDR3 has 14 amino acids. Deletions cut 2 bases from V and 4 bases from J, with 11 bases between. CDR1 MNHEY and CDR2 SMNVEV come from the germline V gene (reference sequence). The CDR3, as DNA: TGTGCCAGCAGTTTAAACAGGGCAGGCACTGAAGCTTTCTTT. This gives the protein CASSLNRAGTEAFF.

J is TRBJ2-3 and V is TRBV19, with D perhaps TRBD1 or TRBD2 (6 bases each). Germline V gives CDR1 LNHDA, CDR2 SQIVND (reference sequence). This CDR3 has 16 amino acids. V lost 5 bases and J 2 bases, leaving 17 bases between the germline ends. CDR3: CASSGGPREITDTQYF. CDR3 bases: TGTGCCAGTAGTGGGGGGCCGAGGGAAATCACAGATACGCAGTATTTT.

The chain couples TRBV28 to TRBJ2-1; weak D call: TRBD2 (6 bases). The CDR3 runs to 12 residues. Trimming removed 6 bases at V and 7 bases at J, with 10 bases between. The germline V gene has CDR1 MDHEN and CDR2 SYDVKM. In DNA, the CDR3 is TGTGCCAGCAGCCTACTAGCTAATGAGCAGTTCTTC. Its protein product is CASSLLANEQFF.

The chain recombines TRBV19 with TRBJ1-6, with D perhaps matching TRBD1 (6 bases). Germline-derived CDR1 and CDR2 are LNHDA and SQIVND (reference sequence). The CDR3 is 16 residues long. Trimming removed 3 bases from V and 5 bases from J, with 14 bases in between. Written as DNA, the CDR3 is TGTGCCAGTAGTATGGGGGGCCCAGGGGATAATTCACCCCTCCACTTT. Its translation: CASSMGGPGDNSPLHF.

The genes are TRBV5-1 and TRBJ2-3, with 10 bases lining up with TRBD2. V trimming: 4 bases; J trimming: 4 bases; junction bases outside the gene matches: 9. Germline V gene lookup returns CDR1 SGHRS and CDR2 YFSETQ. CDR3 length equals 16 residues. The CDR3 sequence is CASSASTSGYSDTQYF. In DNA form, the CDR3 reads TGCGCCAGCAGCGCCTCGACTAGCGGGTACTCAGATACGCAGTATTTT.

The gene calls are TRBV9 and TRBJ2-3; 7 nucleotides match TRBD1. CDR1 SGDLS and CDR2 YYNGEE come from the germline V gene. The trim removed 0 bases at V and 5 bases at J, leaving 9 bases unmatched. The CDR3 loop spans 16 amino acids. CDR3 in amino acids: CASSVEGGARGDTQYF. The CDR3 coding sequence is TGTGCCAGCAGCGTAGAAGGGGGCGCTAGGGGAGATACGCAGTATTTT.

There are a few counts of this clone. V is TRBV6-2 or TRBV6-3 and J is TRBJ1-5, with D unresolved. The germline V gene encodes CDR1 MNHEY and CDR2 SVGEGT. This CDR3 comprises 12 residues. Between the trimmed V and J ends, which lost 0 bases and 6 bases, there was a span of 3 bases. Written as DNA, the CDR3 is TGTGCCAGCAGTTACTCATCTCAGCCCCAGCATTTT. Protein product: CASSYSSQPQHF.

V and J are TRBV6-5 and TRBJ1-2, with 10 bases matching TRBD1. The germline V gene has CDR1 MNHEY and CDR2 SVGAGI. Trimming took 1 base from V and 5 from J; bases not matched to a gene: 4. The CDR3 has 15 amino acids. The CDR3 DNA reads as TGTGCCAGCAGTTACTGGGACAGGGGTTGGTATGGCTACACCTTC. It yields the protein CASSYWDRGWYGYTF.

The chain has TRBV2 and TRBJ1-6, with unresolved D. This CDR3 spans 19 amino acids. Germline V gene sequence: CDR1 SNHLY, CDR2 FYNNEI. Trimming took off 3 bases at V and 0 bases at J, with 18 bases between the two ends. The CDR3 reads CASSEPRDPKISYNSPLHF. The CDR3 DNA reads as TGTGCCAGCAGTGAGCCACGGGATCCCAAAATCTCCTATAATTCACCCCTCCACTTT.